A single sample gave rise to the 27 T cell receptor beta chains below, sequenced in a study of glioma-infiltrating T cells. TCR alpha and beta CDR3 regions were amplified from RNA using iRepertoire nested multiplex PCR. From the multiplex PCR reads, TCRdb called clonotypes with MiXCR, one entry per CDR3 protein. This sample yields 90,000 to 100,000 distinct CDR3 sequences, of which approximately 39% are seen a single time; around two fifths belongs to the top ten. The material sequenced was glioma tissue, nonneoplastic brain tissue, or PBMCs (not recorded which). These receptors came from a human donor with low-grade glioma or glioblastoma, undergoing nonglioma brain surgery, or in good health (not recorded which).

This clonotype was counted at least ten times. This chain links TRBV11-2 with TRBJ2-2; TRBD2 matches at 7 bases. This CDR3 is 16 amino acids long. In germline, CDR1 is SGHAT, CDR2 FQNNGV. J lost 4 bases, V lost 5 bases, and 10 bases had no gene match. CDR3 loop: CASSIAGTTSTGELFF. The CDR3 DNA sequence: TGTGCCAGCAGCATCGCCGGGACTACCAGCACCGGGGAGCTGTTTTTT.

This clonotype has a count of ten or more. This sequence joins TRBV4-2 and TRBJ1-3; TRBD1 matches 8 bases. This CDR3 region has 13 residues. CDR1 is LGHNA, CDR2 YNFKEQ, per germline. After removal of 4 bases from V and 8 bases from J, the junction contained 4 bases not matched to a gene. The chain's CDR3 is CASSRDRSDTIYF. In nucleotides, the CDR3 is TGTGCCAGCAGCCGGGACAGGTCGGACACCATATATTTT.

This clonotype was picked up many times. This sequence joins TRBV28 and TRBJ2-1; D gene unclear. The CDR3 runs to 12 residues. Trimming pared 3 bases from V and 7 bases from J, leaving 7 bases between. Germline CDR1 is MDHEN and CDR2 is SYDVKM. CDR3 sequence: CASSFSGNEQFF. The CDR3 DNA follows: TGTGCCAGCAGTTTTTCCGGGAATGAGCAGTTCTTC.

This clonotype was recorded many times. The J gene is TRBJ2-1, the V gene TRBV29-1; the D is unclear. This CDR3 has 12 residues. Germline CDR1 reads SQVTM; CDR2 reads ANQGSEA. Trimming pared 3 bases from V and 4 bases from J, leaving 7 bases between. The CDR3 here is CSVDWVYNEQFF. The CDR3 coding sequence is TGCAGCGTTGATTGGGTATACAATGAGCAGTTCTTC.

This clonotype was counted a few times. J is TRBJ2-3 and V is TRBV30, with TRBD2 matching 7 bases. V lost 2 bases, J lost 3 bases, and 14 bases stayed unmatched. Germline V gene data show CDR1 as GTSNPN and CDR2 as SVGIG (reference sequence). The CDR3 spans 17 residues. This chain's CDR3 is CAWSRSSGYRATDTQYF. Here the CDR3 DNA reads TGTGCCTGGAGTAGGTCTAGCGGATATAGGGCGACAGATACGCAGTATTTT.

On this clonotype: The junction differs from germline at one of its ends, possibly a read error. The chain's CDR3 is CASSRDFNEKLF. CDR3 nucleotides: TGTGCCAGCAGTCGGGACTTCAATGAGAAGCTCTTC. V is TRBV14 and J is TRBJ2-1, with D perhaps matching TRBD2 (6 bases). CDR3 length: 12 residues. From germline, CDR1 is SGHDN and CDR2 FVKESK.

V usage is TRBV27 and J usage is TRBJ2-1, with TRBD2 as a possible D gene (5 bases). There are 14 residues in the CDR3. Germline CDR1 MNHEY, CDR2 SMNVEV (reference sequence). Trimming took off 6 bases at V and 8 bases at J, with 17 bases between the two ends. CDR3 DNA: TGTGCCAGCAGGCATGACTACCCCCCCTATGAGCAGTTCTTC. Its translation is CASRHDYPPYEQFF.

This chain links TRBV24-1 with TRBJ2-7; 11 nucleotides agree with TRBD1. V was pared by 3 bases and J by 1 base, with 10 bases of the junction left unmatched. Germline assignment: CDR1 KGHDR and CDR2 SFDVKD. This CDR3 is built from 18 residues. The CDR3 protein is CATSDPQPGTGGSYEQYF. CDR3 coding DNA: TGTGCCACCAGTGATCCCCAACCGGGGACAGGGGGATCCTACGAGCAGTACTTC.

As regards this clonotype: Germline and junction disagree at one end, which may indicate a read error. J is TRBJ2-5 and V is TRBV4-1; 9 nucleotides match TRBD2. CDR3 length: 16 residues. Per germline, CDR1 MGHRA and CDR2 YSYEKL. CDR3 bases: TGTGCCAGCAGCACTAGCGGCGGGGGGGGGTGGGAGACCCATTACTTC. This codes for CASSTSGGGGWETHYF.

Ten or more counts support this clonotype. The chain joins TRBV7-2 to TRBJ2-5; the D call may be TRBD1 or TRBD2 (5 bases each). Germline assignment: CDR1 SGHTA and CDR2 FQGNSA. The germline V and J ends were trimmed by 0 bases and 1 base, with 9 bases remaining between them. The CDR3 loop spans 15 amino acids. The DNA for the CDR3 is TGTGCCAGCAGCTTAGCGCTGGGGACCCAAGAGACCCAGTACTTC. Translated, it gives CASSLALGTQETQYF.

Worth noting for this clonotype: Being one base from a much bigger clone, this may be a read error. The rearrangement links TRBV5-1 to TRBJ2-1, with TRBD2 as a possible D gene (6 bases). Germline V gene sequence: CDR1 SGHRS, CDR2 YFSETQ. The CDR3 runs 16 residues. Trimming took 2 bases from V and 4 from J, leaving 16 bases between them. CDR3 in DNA: TGCGCCAGCAGCTTAATCCCGGGAGTAGATTACAATGAGCAGTTCTTC. It is translated as CASSLIPGVDYNEQFF.

This clonotype was counted many times. The CDR3 reads CASTETGSVNSPLHF. Written as DNA, the CDR3 is TGTGCCAGCACGGAAACCGGGAGCGTTAATTCACCCCTCCACTTT. The chain is built from TRBV28 and TRBJ1-6; D is uncertain. The germline V and J ends were trimmed by 7 bases and 6 bases, with 16 bases remaining between them. This CDR3 comprises 15 residues. Per the germline V gene, CDR1 is MDHEN and CDR2 is SYDVKM.

This clonotype was picked up many times. The chain combines TRBV12-3 or TRBV12-4 with TRBJ1-1; 8 bases align to TRBD1. V was clipped by 6 bases and J by 5 bases; unmatched bases: 8. The CDR3 loop spans 14 amino acids. The DNA of the CDR3 is TGTGCCAGCAGACCTCAGGGGGCTTGGACTGAAGCTTTCTTT. Translated: CASRPQGAWTEAFF.

Comments on this clonotype: The junction shows a germline mismatch at one end, possibly a read error. V gene TRBV20-1 combines with J gene TRBJ2-7; perhaps TRBD1 as D (5 bases). Per germline, CDR1 DFQATT and CDR2 SNEGSKA (reference sequence). The CDR3 runs 12 residues. The CDR3 nucleotides read TGCAGTGCTAGGGACAATACCTACGAGCAATACTTC. It is translated as CSARDNTYEQYF.

The chain recombines TRBV7-9 with TRBJ2-3, with D maybe TRBD2 (5 bases). The CDR3 has 12 amino acids. Per the germline V gene, CDR1 is SEHNR and CDR2 is FQNEAQ (reference sequence). Trimming took 8 bases from V and 9 from J, leaving 15 bases between them. The CDR3 sequence: CASELTGYTQYF. The CDR3 DNA sequence: TGTGCCAGCGAACTAACGGGGTACACGCAGTATTTT.

This clonotype was seen ten or more times. V is TRBV7-2 and J is TRBJ1-3; tentative D call: TRBD1 (5 bases). Deletions cut 4 bases from V and 0 bases from J, with 10 bases between. This CDR3 is 15 amino acids long. Germline V gene lookup returns CDR1 SGHTA and CDR2 FQGNSA. CDR3 sequence (DNA): TGTGCCAGCAGCTACGACAGCGGCTCTGGAAACACCATATATTTT. As protein: CASSYDSGSGNTIYF.

This clonotype was detected ten times or more. V and J are TRBV5-4 and TRBJ1-2; 12 bases match TRBD1. Per germline, CDR1 SGHNT and CDR2 YYREEE (reference sequence). This CDR3 comprises 15 residues. After removal of 3 bases from V and 7 bases from J, the junction contained 7 bases not matched to a gene. CDR3 nucleotides: TGTGCCAGCAGCTGGGGGACAGGGGGCATCTCTGGCTACACCTTC. Protein product: CASSWGTGGISGYTF.

This clonotype was observed at least ten times. The J gene is TRBJ1-1, the V gene TRBV12-3 or TRBV12-4; D may be TRBD1 (5 bases). The CDR3 has 15 amino acids. Trimming took off 0 bases at V and 4 bases at J, with 12 bases between the two ends. As DNA, the CDR3 is TGTGCCAGCAGTTTAGCGTTGGGGGGGTCCACTGAAGCTTTCTTT. It specifies CASSLALGGSTEAFF.

This clonotype was detected many times. The chain combines TRBV5-1 with TRBJ1-2; TRBD1 matches 8 bases. The germline V gene has CDR1 SGHRS and CDR2 YFSETQ. The V segment lost 0 bases and the J segment 7 bases; nucleotides outside the gene matches: 5. The CDR3 is 14 residues long. CDR3 DNA sequence: TGCGCCAGCAGCTTGGACGGACAGGGATCTGGCTACACCTTC. Translated: CASSLDGQGSGYTF.

Of note for this clonotype: Germline and junction disagree at one end, which may indicate a read error. The gene calls are TRBV2 and TRBJ2-7; D tentatively fits TRBD1 or TRBD2 (5 bases each). Germline CDR1 is SNHLY and CDR2 is FYNNEI. There are 14 residues in the CDR3. The CDR3 DNA is TGTGCCAGCAGTACCCCCGGGGCAGGCTACGACCAGTACTTC. It is translated as CASSTPGAGYDQYF.

A word on this clonotype: Just one base apart from a much larger clone, this may be a read error. The rearrangement links TRBV12-3 or TRBV12-4 to TRBJ1-3; D gene ambiguous. CDR3 length: 15 residues. V was clipped by 4 bases and J by 4 bases, with 14 bases between them. The CDR3 protein is CASSSGSLEGNTIYF. As DNA, the CDR3 is TGTGCCAGCAGTTCGGGAAGCCTCGAAGGAAACACCATATATTTT.

This clonotype showed up many times. The chain employs TRBV18 and TRBJ2-3; the D is unclear. The CDR3 is 14 residues long. V lost 1 base and J lost 6, with 11 bases in between. Germline CDR1 is KGHSH and CDR2 is LQKENI. The CDR3 sequence: CASSPRTNGDTQYF. The CDR3 DNA sequence: TGTGCCAGCTCACCACGAACAAATGGGGATACGCAGTATTTT.

This clonotype was seen a few times. V and J are TRBV5-1 and TRBJ2-7; TRBD2 matches 15 bases. The ends lost 4 bases at V and 6 bases at J; junction bases unmatched: 8. CDR3 size: 16 residues. CDR1 is SGHRS, CDR2 YFSETQ, per germline. CDR3 amino acids: CASSLGGLAGGGEQYF. DNA for the CDR3: TGCGCCAGCAGCCTCGGGGGACTAGCGGGAGGAGGCGAGCAGTACTTC.

In regard to this clonotype: Compared with germline, one end of the junction differs, possibly owing to a read error. V usage is TRBV28 and J usage is TRBJ2-7, with a weak D call TRBD2 (5 bases). CDR3 length: 13 amino acids. Germline V lookup: CDR1 MDHEN, CDR2 SYDVKM. CDR3 DNA sequence: TGTGCCAGCAGTCGCCCGGGAACCTACGAGCCGTACTTC. This encodes CASSRPGTYEPYF.

The sample holds a few counts of this clonotype. The rearrangement uses TRBV10-2 and TRBJ2-5; 9 bases match TRBD1. After removal of 7 bases from V and 5 bases from J, the junction contained 8 bases not matched to a gene. The germline V gene encodes CDR1 WSHSY and CDR2 SAAADI. This CDR3 has 14 residues. The CDR3 loop is CASTGTGNGETQYF. The CDR3 region has the DNA TGCGCCAGCACCGGGACAGGGAACGGGGAGACCCAGTACTTC.

This clonotype was observed at least ten times. The chain combines TRBV6-1 with TRBJ2-7, with D maybe TRBD1 (6 bases). The germline V gene has CDR1 MNHNS and CDR2 SASEGT. The CDR3 covers 13 residues. Trimming removed 6 bases from V and 2 bases from J, with 11 bases in between. The CDR3 DNA reads as TGTGCCAGCAGCCCCGGACAGACCTACGAGCAGTACTTC. It yields the protein CASSPGQTYEQYF.

This clonotype was found many times. The chain carries TRBV20-1 and TRBJ2-3; 7 bases line up with TRBD1. V lost 7 bases and J lost 3; bases outside the gene matches: 4. The CDR3 has 12 amino acids. Germline values: CDR1 DFQATT, CDR2 SNEGSKA (reference sequence). CDR3 residues: CSVRGQTDTQYF. The CDR3 region has the DNA TGCAGTGTTAGGGGGCAGACAGATACGCAGTATTTT.